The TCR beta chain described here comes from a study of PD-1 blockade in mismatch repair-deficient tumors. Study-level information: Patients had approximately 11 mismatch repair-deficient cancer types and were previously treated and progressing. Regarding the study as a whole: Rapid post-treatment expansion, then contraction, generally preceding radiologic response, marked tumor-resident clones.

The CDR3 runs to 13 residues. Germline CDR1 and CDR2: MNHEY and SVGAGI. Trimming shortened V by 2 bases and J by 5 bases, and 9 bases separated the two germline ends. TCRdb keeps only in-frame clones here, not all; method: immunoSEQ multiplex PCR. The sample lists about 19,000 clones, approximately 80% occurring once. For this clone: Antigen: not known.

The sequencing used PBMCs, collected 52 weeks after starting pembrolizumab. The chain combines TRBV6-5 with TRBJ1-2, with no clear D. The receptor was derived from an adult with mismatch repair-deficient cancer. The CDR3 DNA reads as TGTGCCAGCAGTTACACCGGTGTGTATGGCTACACCTTC. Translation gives CASSYTGVYGYTF.